This TCR beta chain is drawn from a study of beta chain features in type 1 diabetes. Reverse transcription of all isolated RNA meant that expressed TCRB transcripts were sequenced. Data came from immunoSEQ multiplex PCR; TCRdb stores just in-frame clones and leaves some out. The sample shows about 240,000 clones, about 30% of them seen only once. Whole-study findings and limits: Patients with type 1 diabetes showed fewer VDJ junction insertions and more deletions. The study notes PCR might favor shorter templates equally in patients and controls.

In regard to this clone: Its target is unknown.

Via CD45RO/CCR7/CD25/CD127/CD95/CD27, cells of the CD4+ naive, central memory, regulatory and stem cell-like memory subsets were sorted. Over 95% purity was reached by all sorted populations. Sequences were obtained from central memory CD4+ T cells from blood. The TCR was taken from a man aged 25-40 years in good health.

The CDR3 region has the DNA TGTGCCACCAGCAGAGATCTTGCGAGGGCCCAGCATTTT. Protein: CATSRDLARAQHF. The chain is built from TRBV15 and TRBJ1-5; unclear D gene. CDR1 LNHNV and CDR2 YYDKDF come from the germline V gene (reference sequence). The CDR3 sequence is 13 residues long. V gave up 0 bases and J gave up 11 bases, with 11 bases separating them.